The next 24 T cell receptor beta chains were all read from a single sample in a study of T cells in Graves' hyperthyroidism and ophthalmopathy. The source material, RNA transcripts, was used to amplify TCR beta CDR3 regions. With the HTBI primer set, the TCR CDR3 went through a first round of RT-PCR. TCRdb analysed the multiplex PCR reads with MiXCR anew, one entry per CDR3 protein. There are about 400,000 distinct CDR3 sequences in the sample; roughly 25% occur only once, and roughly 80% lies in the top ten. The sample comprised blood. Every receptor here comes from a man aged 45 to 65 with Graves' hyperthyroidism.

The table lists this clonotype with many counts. The CDR3: CASSLGADRFTDTQYF. The CDR3 nucleotides are TGTGCCAGCAGCTTAGGCGCGGACAGGTTCACAGATACGCAGTATTTT. This sequence joins TRBV11-3 and TRBJ2-3; TRBD1 matches at 7 bases. The CDR3 totals 16 residues. The V and J ends lost 1 base and 2 bases, in that order; junction bases with no gene match: 6. Germline values: CDR1 SGHNT, CDR2 YENEEA.

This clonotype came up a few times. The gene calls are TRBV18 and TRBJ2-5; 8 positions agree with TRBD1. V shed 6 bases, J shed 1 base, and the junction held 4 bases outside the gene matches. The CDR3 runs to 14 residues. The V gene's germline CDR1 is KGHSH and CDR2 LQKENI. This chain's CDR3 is CASSRQGPQETQYF. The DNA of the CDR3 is TGTGCCAGCTCGAGACAGGGGCCCCAAGAGACCCAGTACTTC.

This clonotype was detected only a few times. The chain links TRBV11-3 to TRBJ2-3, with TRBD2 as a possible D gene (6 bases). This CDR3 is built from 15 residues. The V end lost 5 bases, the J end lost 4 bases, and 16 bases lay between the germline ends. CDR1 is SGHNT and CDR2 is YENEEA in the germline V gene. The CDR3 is CASSEWDSQPDTQYF. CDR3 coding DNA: TGTGCCAGCAGCGAGTGGGACTCCCAGCCAGATACGCAGTATTTT.

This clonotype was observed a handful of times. CDR3 bases: TGTGCCAGCAGTTCCCCTAGCGGTCCGGGGGAGACCCAGTACTTC. Its translation: CASSSPSGPGETQYF. The chain employs TRBV2 and TRBJ2-5, with TRBD2 matching over 7 bases. This CDR3 spans 15 amino acids. The V segment lost 5 bases and the J segment 5 bases; nucleotides outside the gene matches: 11. Germline V gene sequence: CDR1 SNHLY, CDR2 FYNNEI.

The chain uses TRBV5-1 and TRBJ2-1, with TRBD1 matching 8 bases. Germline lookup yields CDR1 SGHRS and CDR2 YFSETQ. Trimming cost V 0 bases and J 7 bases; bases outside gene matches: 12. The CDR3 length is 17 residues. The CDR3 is CASSLVRGTGHLNEQFF. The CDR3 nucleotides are TGCGCCAGCAGCTTGGTAAGGGGGACAGGTCACTTAAATGAGCAGTTCTTC.

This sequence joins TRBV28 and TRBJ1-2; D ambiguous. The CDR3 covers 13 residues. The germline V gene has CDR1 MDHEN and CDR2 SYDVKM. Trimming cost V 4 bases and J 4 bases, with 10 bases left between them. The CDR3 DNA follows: TGTGCCAGCAGTTCAGCTAACAGCTATGGCTACACCTTC. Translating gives CASSSANSYGYTF.

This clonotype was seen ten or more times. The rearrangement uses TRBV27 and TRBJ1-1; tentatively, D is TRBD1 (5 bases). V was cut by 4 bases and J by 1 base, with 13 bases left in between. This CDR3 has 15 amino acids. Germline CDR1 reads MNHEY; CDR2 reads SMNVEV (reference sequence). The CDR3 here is CASSSLGRTNTEAFF. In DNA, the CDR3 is TGTGCCAGCAGTTCTTTGGGACGGACGAACACTGAAGCTTTCTTT.

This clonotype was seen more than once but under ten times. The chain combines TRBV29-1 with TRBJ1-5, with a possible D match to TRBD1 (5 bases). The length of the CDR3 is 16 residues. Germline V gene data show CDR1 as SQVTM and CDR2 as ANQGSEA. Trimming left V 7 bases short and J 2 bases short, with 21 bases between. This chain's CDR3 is CSAHFREADRNQPQHF. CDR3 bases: TGCAGCGCCCACTTCAGGGAGGCCGATCGCAATCAGCCCCAGCATTTT.

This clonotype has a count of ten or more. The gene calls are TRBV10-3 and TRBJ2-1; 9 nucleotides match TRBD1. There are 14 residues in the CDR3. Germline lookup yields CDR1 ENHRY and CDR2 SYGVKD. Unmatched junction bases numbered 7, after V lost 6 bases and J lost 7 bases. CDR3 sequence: CAISPGQGINEQFF. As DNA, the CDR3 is TGTGCCATCAGCCCGGGACAGGGAATTAATGAGCAGTTCTTC.

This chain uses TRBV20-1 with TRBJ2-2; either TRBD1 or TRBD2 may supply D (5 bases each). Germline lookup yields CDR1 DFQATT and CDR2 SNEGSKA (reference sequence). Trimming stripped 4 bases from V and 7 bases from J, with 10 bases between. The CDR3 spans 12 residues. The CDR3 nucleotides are TGCAGTGCTATGGGGGAAGGCGGGGAGCTGTTTTTT. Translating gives CSAMGEGGELFF.

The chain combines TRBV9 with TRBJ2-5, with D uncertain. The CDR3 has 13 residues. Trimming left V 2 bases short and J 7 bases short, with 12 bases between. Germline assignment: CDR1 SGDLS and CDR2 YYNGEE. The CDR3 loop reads CASSVNFQATQYF. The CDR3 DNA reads TGTGCCAGCAGCGTGAATTTTCAGGCGACCCAGTACTTC.

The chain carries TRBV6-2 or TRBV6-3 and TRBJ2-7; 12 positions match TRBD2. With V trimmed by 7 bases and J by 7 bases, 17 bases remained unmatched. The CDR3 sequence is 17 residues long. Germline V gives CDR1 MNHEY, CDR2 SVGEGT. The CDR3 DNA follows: TGTGCCAGCACCGGAGGGACTAGCGGGTTTAAGAGGGGGGAGCAGTACTTC. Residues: CASTGGTSGFKRGEQYF.

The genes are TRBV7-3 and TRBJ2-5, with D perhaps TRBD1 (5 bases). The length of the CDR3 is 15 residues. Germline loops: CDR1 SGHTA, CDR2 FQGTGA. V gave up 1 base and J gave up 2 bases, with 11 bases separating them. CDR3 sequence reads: CASSLMQGWQETQYF. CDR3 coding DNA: TGTGCCAGCAGCTTAATGCAGGGTTGGCAAGAGACCCAGTACTTC.

CDR3 amino acids: CASTGVAEFYNEQFF. CDR3 in DNA: TGTGCCAGTACGGGGGTAGCGGAGTTCTACAATGAGCAGTTCTTC. V and J are TRBV19 and TRBJ2-1; TRBD2 is a possible D gene (6 bases). The CDR3 covers 15 residues. CDR1 is LNHDA and CDR2 is SQIVND in the germline V gene (reference sequence). With 7 bases removed from V and 3 bases from J, the gap between germline ends came to 16 bases.

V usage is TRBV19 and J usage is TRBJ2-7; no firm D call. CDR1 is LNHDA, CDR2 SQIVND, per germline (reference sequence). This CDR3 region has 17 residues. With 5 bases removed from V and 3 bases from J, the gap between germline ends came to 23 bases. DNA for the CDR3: TGTGCCAGTAGTCAACTCACTACTCCGGACCTATTCTACGAGCAGTACTTC. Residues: CASSQLTTPDLFYEQYF.

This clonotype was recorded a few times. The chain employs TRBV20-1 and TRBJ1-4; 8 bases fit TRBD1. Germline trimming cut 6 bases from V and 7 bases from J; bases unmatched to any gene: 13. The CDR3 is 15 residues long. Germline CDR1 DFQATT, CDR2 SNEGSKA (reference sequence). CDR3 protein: CSAAGGAPGTEKLFF. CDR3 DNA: TGCAGTGCCGCAGGGGGCGCCCCAGGGACTGAAAAACTGTTTTTT.

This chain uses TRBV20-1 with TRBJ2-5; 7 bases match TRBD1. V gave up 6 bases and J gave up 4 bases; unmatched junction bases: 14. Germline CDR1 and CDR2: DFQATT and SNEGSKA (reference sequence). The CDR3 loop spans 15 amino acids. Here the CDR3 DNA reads TGCAGTGCCCCACCCCACGAGGGGGCTAGAGAGACCCAGTACTTC. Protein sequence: CSAPPHEGARETQYF.

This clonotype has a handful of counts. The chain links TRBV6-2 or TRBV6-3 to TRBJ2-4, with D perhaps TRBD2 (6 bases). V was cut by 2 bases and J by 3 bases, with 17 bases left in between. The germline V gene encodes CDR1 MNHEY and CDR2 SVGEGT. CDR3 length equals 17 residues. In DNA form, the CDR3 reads TGTGCCAGCAGTTACCCCTACGGGGGAGCCGACAAAAACATTCAGTACTTC. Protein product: CASSYPYGGADKNIQYF.

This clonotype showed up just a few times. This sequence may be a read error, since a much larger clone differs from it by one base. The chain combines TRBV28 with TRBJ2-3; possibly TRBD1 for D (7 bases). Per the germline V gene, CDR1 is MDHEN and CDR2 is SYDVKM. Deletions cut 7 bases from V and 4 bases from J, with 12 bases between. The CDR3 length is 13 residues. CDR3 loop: CASTTGDSDTQYF. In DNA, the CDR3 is TGTGCCAGCACCACAGGGGACTCAGATACGCAGTATTTT. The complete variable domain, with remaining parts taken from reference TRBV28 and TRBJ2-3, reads DVKVTQSSRYLVKRTGEKVFLECVQDMDHENMFWYRQDPGLGLRLIYFSYDVKMKEKGDIPEGYSVSREKKERFSLILESASTNQTSMYLCASTTGDSDTQYFGPGTRLTVL.

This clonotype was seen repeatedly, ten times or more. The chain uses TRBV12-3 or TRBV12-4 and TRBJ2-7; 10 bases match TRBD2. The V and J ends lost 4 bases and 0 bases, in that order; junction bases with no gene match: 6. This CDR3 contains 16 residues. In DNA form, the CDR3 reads TGTGCCAGCAGTTCCGGGACTAGCGTGCACTCCTACGAGCAGTACTTC. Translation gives CASSSGTSVHSYEQYF.

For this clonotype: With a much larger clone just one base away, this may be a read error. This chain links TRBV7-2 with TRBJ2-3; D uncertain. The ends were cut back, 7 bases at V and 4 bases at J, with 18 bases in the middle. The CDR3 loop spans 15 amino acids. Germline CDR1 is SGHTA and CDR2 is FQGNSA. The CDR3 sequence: CASTAYRIGADTQYF. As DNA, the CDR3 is TGTGCCAGCACAGCTTATAGAATCGGAGCAGATACGCAGTATTTT.

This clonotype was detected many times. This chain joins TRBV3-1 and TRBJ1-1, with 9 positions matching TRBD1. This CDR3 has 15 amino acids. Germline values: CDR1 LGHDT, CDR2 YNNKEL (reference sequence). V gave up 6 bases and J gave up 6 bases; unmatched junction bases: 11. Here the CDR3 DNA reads TGTGCCAGCAGTCAAAATACAGGGGGCAAGTCTGAAGCTTTCTTT. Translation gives CASSQNTGGKSEAFF.

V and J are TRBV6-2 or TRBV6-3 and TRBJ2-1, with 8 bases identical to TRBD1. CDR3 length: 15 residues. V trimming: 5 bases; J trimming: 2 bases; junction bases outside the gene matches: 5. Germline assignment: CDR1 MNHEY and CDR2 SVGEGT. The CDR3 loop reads CASSQDRGPYNEQFF. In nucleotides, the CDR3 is TGTGCCAGCAGTCAAGACAGGGGACCCTACAATGAGCAGTTCTTC.

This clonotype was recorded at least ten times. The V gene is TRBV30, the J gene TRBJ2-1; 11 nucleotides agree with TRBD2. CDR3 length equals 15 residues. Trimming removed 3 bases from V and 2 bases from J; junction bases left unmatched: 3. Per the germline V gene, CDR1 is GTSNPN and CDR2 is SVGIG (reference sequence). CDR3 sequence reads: CAWSRLAGTYNEQFF. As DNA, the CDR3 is TGTGCCTGGAGCCGACTAGCGGGGACCTACAATGAGCAGTTCTTC.